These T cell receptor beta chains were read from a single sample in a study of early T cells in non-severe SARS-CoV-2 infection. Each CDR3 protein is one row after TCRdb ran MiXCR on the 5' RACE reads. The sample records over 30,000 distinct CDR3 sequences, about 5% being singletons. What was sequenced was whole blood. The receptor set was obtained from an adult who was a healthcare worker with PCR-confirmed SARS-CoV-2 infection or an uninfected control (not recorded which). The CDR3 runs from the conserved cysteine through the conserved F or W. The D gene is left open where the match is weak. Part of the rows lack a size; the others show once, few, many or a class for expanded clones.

CDR3aa: CASSLSGGTADGYTF
CDR3nt: TGTGCCAGCAGTTTAAGCGGGGGAACGGCGGATGGCTACACCTTC
d_gene: NA
v_gene: TRBV28
len: 15
j_gene: TRBJ1-2
abundance: NA

CDR3aa: CASSKRASGGYQETQYF
CDR3nt: TGTGCCAGCAGCAAACGTGCTAGCGGGGGGTACCAAGAGACCCAGTACTTC
d_gene: TRBD2
v_gene: TRBV7-9
len: 17
j_gene: TRBJ2-5
abundance: NA

CDR3aa: CATQYGAVPLPQETQYF
CDR3nt: TGTGCCACCCAATACGGGGCAGTCCCACTACCTCAAGAGACCCAGTACTTC
d_gene: NA
v_gene: TRBV7-9
len: 17
j_gene: TRBJ2-5
abundance: few

CDR3aa: CASSRILQGGYEQYF
CDR3nt: TGTGCCAGTAGTAGAATTCTCCAAGGGGGCTACGAGCAGTACTTC
d_gene: NA
v_gene: TRBV19
len: 15
j_gene: TRBJ2-7
abundance: many

CDR3aa: CASSLAWLESNQPQHF
CDR3nt: TGTGCCAGCAGTTTAGCGTGGTTGGAAAGCAATCAGCCCCAGCATTTT
d_gene: NA
v_gene: TRBV12-3/TRBV12-4
len: 16
j_gene: TRBJ1-5
abundance: NA

CDR3aa: CASSSTEWNLYGYLYGYTF
CDR3nt: TGTGCCAGCAGCTCGACAGAATGGAACTTATACGGTTACCTTTATGGCTACACCTTC
d_gene: NA
v_gene: TRBV7-8
len: 19
j_gene: TRBJ1-2
abundance: NA

CDR3aa: CASSLGLNTEAFF
CDR3nt: TGCGCCAGCAGCTTGGGACTAAACACTGAAGCTTTCTTT
d_gene: NA
v_gene: TRBV5-1
len: 13
j_gene: TRBJ1-1
abundance: many

CDR3aa: CASSQEFQGLEQYF
CDR3nt: TGTGCCAGCAGCCAAGAATTTCAGGGACTCGAGCAGTACTTC
d_gene: NA
v_gene: TRBV3-1
len: 14
j_gene: TRBJ2-7
abundance: few

CDR3aa: CSVPFGPPTPLGQPDIRSYNEQFF
CDR3nt: TGCAGTGTTCCCTTTGGTCCTCCAACACCGCTAGGACAGCCTGATATCCGCTCCTACAATGAGCAGTTCTTC
d_gene: NA
v_gene: TRBV20-1
len: 24
j_gene: TRBJ2-1
abundance: many

CDR3aa: CASSLDLRAGYGYTF
CDR3nt: TGTGCCAGCAGCTTAGATTTGAGGGCGGGATATGGCTACACCTTC
d_gene: NA
v_gene: TRBV11-2
len: 15
j_gene: TRBJ1-2
abundance: few

CDR3aa: CASSLAYGGLFF
CDR3nt: TGTGCCAGCAGCTTAGCATACGGCGGGCTGTTTTTT
d_gene: NA
v_gene: TRBV7-9
len: 12
j_gene: TRBJ1-4
abundance: NA

CDR3aa: CASSLVPAMGTEAFF
CDR3nt: TGTGCCAGCAGCTTAGTTCCAGCCATGGGCACTGAAGCTTTCTTT
d_gene: NA
v_gene: TRBV7-8
len: 15
j_gene: TRBJ1-1
abundance: many

CDR3aa: CASEKSPYRSSYEQYF
CDR3nt: TGTGCCAGCGAAAAATCGCCCTACCGTAGCTCCTACGAGCAGTACTTC
d_gene: NA
v_gene: TRBV7-9
len: 16
j_gene: TRBJ2-7
abundance: few

CDR3aa: CASSLISGGVQETQYF
CDR3nt: TGTGCCAGCAGCTTAATTAGCGGGGGGGTCCAAGAGACCCAGTACTTC
d_gene: TRBD2
v_gene: TRBV7-2
len: 16
j_gene: TRBJ2-5
abundance: few

CDR3aa: CAWRRLLYQETQYF
CDR3nt: TGTGCCTGGAGGAGACTACTCTACCAAGAGACCCAGTACTTC
d_gene: NA
v_gene: TRBV30
len: 14
j_gene: TRBJ2-5
abundance: few

CDR3aa: CASSSGQPYEQYF
CDR3nt: TGTGCCAGCAGCTCGGGACAGCCTTACGAGCAGTACTTC
d_gene: TRBD1
v_gene: TRBV7-9
len: 13
j_gene: TRBJ2-7
abundance: few

CDR3aa: CASSFQAAFF
CDR3nt: TGTGCCAGCAGCTTCCAGGCAGCTTTCTTT
d_gene: NA
v_gene: TRBV7-9
len: 10
j_gene: TRBJ1-1
abundance: many

CDR3aa: CASSGGQNVYEQYF
CDR3nt: TGTGCCAGCTCAGGCGGACAGAACGTTTACGAGCAGTACTTC
d_gene: NA
v_gene: TRBV2
len: 14
j_gene: TRBJ2-7
abundance: many

CDR3aa: CASSQGRSSGANVLTF
CDR3nt: TGTGCCAGCAGCCAGGGACGGAGCTCTGGGGCCAACGTCCTGACTTTC
d_gene: NA
v_gene: TRBV6-2/TRBV6-3
len: 16
j_gene: TRBJ2-6
abundance: NA

CDR3aa: CASSLGQSAGTGELFF
CDR3nt: TGTGCCAGCAGCCTGGGACAGTCGGCGGGCACCGGGGAGCTGTTTTTT
d_gene: TRBD1
v_gene: TRBV7-3
len: 16
j_gene: TRBJ2-2
abundance: many

CDR3aa: CASSEPGQGVADTQYF
CDR3nt: TGTGCCAGCAGTGAGCCGGGACAGGGGGTCGCAGATACGCAGTATTTT
d_gene: TRBD1
v_gene: TRBV2
len: 16
j_gene: TRBJ2-3
abundance: NA

CDR3aa: CASSREGRYGYTF
CDR3nt: TGTGCCAGCTCACGGGAGGGTCGCTATGGCTACACCTTC
d_gene: NA
v_gene: TRBV18
len: 13
j_gene: TRBJ1-2
abundance: many

CDR3aa: CASSQVQRGGNTEAFF
CDR3nt: TGTGCCAGCAGCCAAGTACAGCGAGGGGGGAACACTGAAGCTTTCTTT
d_gene: NA
v_gene: TRBV3-1
len: 16
j_gene: TRBJ1-1
abundance: NA

CDR3aa: CASNPLSGGTPDTQYF
CDR3nt: TGTGCCAGCAACCCTCTTAGCGGGGGGACTCCAGATACGCAGTATTTT
d_gene: TRBD2
v_gene: TRBV5-5
len: 16
j_gene: TRBJ2-3
abundance: few

CDR3aa: CASSLGWKQGLSEQYF
CDR3nt: TGTGCCAGCAGCTTAGGGTGGAAACAGGGGCTAAGTGAGCAGTACTTC
d_gene: TRBD1
v_gene: TRBV7-6
len: 16
j_gene: TRBJ2-7
abundance: few

CDR3aa: CASSLGSGQTNNSPLHF
CDR3nt: TGTGCCAGCAGCTTAGGCTCAGGTCAAACGAACAATTCACCCCTCCACTTT
d_gene: NA
v_gene: TRBV7-6
len: 17
j_gene: TRBJ1-6
abundance: NA

CDR3aa: CSASTIPGNTIYF
CDR3nt: TGCAGTGCTAGTACCATTCCTGGAAACACCATATATTTT
d_gene: NA
v_gene: TRBV20-1
len: 13
j_gene: TRBJ1-3
abundance: NA

CDR3aa: CASRARSGSWETQYF
CDR3nt: TGTGCCAGCAGAGCACGATCAGGGAGTTGGGAGACCCAGTACTTC
d_gene: NA
v_gene: TRBV12-3/TRBV12-4
len: 15
j_gene: TRBJ2-5
abundance: many

CDR3aa: CASSPETGDTEAFF
CDR3nt: TGTGCCAGCAGCCCCGAGACAGGGGACACTGAAGCTTTCTTT
d_gene: TRBD1
v_gene: TRBV11-2
len: 14
j_gene: TRBJ1-1
abundance: few

CDR3aa: CASSVEASGGDTDTQYF
CDR3nt: TGTGCCAGCAGCGTAGAGGCTAGCGGGGGGGACACAGATACGCAGTATTTT
d_gene: TRBD2
v_gene: TRBV9
len: 17
j_gene: TRBJ2-3
abundance: many

CDR3aa: CASSLDVRGNTIYF
CDR3nt: TGTGCCAGCAGCTTAGACGTCCGTGGAAACACCATATATTTT
d_gene: NA
v_gene: TRBV7-9
len: 14
j_gene: TRBJ1-3
abundance: many

CDR3aa: CASSEGYEQYF
CDR3nt: TGTGCCAGCAGTGAAGGCTACGAGCAGTACTTC
d_gene: NA
v_gene: TRBV2
len: 11
j_gene: TRBJ2-7
abundance: few

CDR3aa: CASSRTGLPNDYGYTF
CDR3nt: TGTGCCAGCAGCCGGACAGGTCTCCCGAATGACTATGGCTACACCTTC
d_gene: TRBD1
v_gene: TRBV11-2
len: 16
j_gene: TRBJ1-2
abundance: many

CDR3aa: CASLSGLSTDTQYF
CDR3nt: TGTGCCAGTCTCAGCGGGTTAAGCACAGATACGCAGTATTTT
d_gene: NA
v_gene: TRBV6-1
len: 14
j_gene: TRBJ2-3
abundance: many

CDR3aa: CASSLGLAGNTGELFF
CDR3nt: TGTGCCAGCAGTTTGGGGCTAGCGGGGAACACCGGGGAGCTGTTTTTT
d_gene: TRBD2
v_gene: TRBV12-3/TRBV12-4
len: 16
j_gene: TRBJ2-2
abundance: many

CDR3aa: CSARGNTEAFF
CDR3nt: TGCAGCGCCCGGGGCAACACTGAAGCTTTCTTT
d_gene: NA
v_gene: TRBV29-1
len: 11
j_gene: TRBJ1-1
abundance: few

CDR3aa: CAIRNTQGANTEAFF
CDR3nt: TGTGCCATCAGAAATACACAGGGGGCGAACACTGAAGCTTTCTTT
d_gene: TRBD1
v_gene: TRBV10-3
len: 15
j_gene: TRBJ1-1
abundance: few

CDR3aa: CASSWGGRTEAFF
CDR3nt: TGTGCCAGCAGCTGGGGAGGGCGGACTGAAGCTTTCTTT
d_gene: NA
v_gene: TRBV12-3/TRBV12-4
len: 13
j_gene: TRBJ1-1
abundance: few

CDR3aa: CSAEDNEKLFF
CDR3nt: TGCAGTGCTGAGGATAATGAAAAACTGTTTTTT
d_gene: NA
v_gene: TRBV20-1
len: 11
j_gene: TRBJ1-4
abundance: many

CDR3aa: CASSLGRQGNNEQFF
CDR3nt: TGCGCCAGCAGCTTGGGCCGGCAGGGGAACAATGAGCAGTTCTTC
d_gene: NA
v_gene: TRBV5-1
len: 15
j_gene: TRBJ2-1
abundance: few

CDR3aa: CASSMTGTYEQYF
CDR3nt: TGTGCCAGCAGCATGACCGGGACCTACGAGCAGTACTTC
d_gene: NA
v_gene: TRBV11-3
len: 13
j_gene: TRBJ2-7
abundance: many

CDR3aa: CATSPGGQRGYTEAFF
CDR3nt: TGTGCCACATCCCCAGGGGGCCAAAGGGGTTACACTGAAGCTTTCTTT
d_gene: TRBD1
v_gene: TRBV28
len: 16
j_gene: TRBJ1-1
abundance: few